Presented here are 10 T cell receptor beta chains from one specimen sequenced in a study of cytomegalovirus exposure and HLA in healthy donors. The PCR made use of 60 Vbeta and 13 Jbeta primers. Assay used: immunoSEQ multiplex PCR; TCRdb lists only in-frame clones, some missing. The sample lists about 77,000 clones; about four fifths were seen once. The sequenced material came from PBMCs. Receptors were obtained from a middle-aged man in good health and CMV-seronegative.

The chain links TRBV10-3 to TRBJ1-4; unclear D gene. CDR3 length: 14 residues. The ends were cut back, 9 bases at V and 0 bases at J, with 11 bases in the middle. CDR1 ENHRY and CDR2 SYGVKD come from the germline V gene. The CDR3 spells CAIRLDATNEKLFF. The CDR3 coding sequence is TGTGCCATTAGACTCGACGCAACTAATGAAAAACTGTTTTTT.

In its sample, this clone was seen a few times. The chain joins TRBV6-5 to TRBJ1-1; 7 bases align to TRBD1. This CDR3 has 15 amino acids. V lost 6 bases and J lost 3; bases outside the gene matches: 10. Per the germline V gene, CDR1 is MNHEY and CDR2 is SVGAGI. CDR3 sequence (DNA): TGTGCCAGCAGCTTACAGGGGTTCGGGTACACTGAAGCTTTCTTT. It translates to CASSLQGFGYTEAFF.

The chain has TRBV19 and TRBJ1-5; TRBD1 matches at 9 bases. Germline-derived CDR1 and CDR2 are LNHDA and SQIVND (reference sequence). The V segment lost 3 bases and the J segment 3 bases; nucleotides outside the gene matches: 6. The CDR3 has 16 residues. The CDR3 DNA is TGTGCCAGTAGTATTGTCGGGACAGGGAACAATCAGCCCCAGCATTTT. Its protein product is CASSIVGTGNNQPQHF.

The gene calls are TRBV2 and TRBJ1-6; TRBD1 matches 8 bases. Germline assignment: CDR1 SNHLY and CDR2 FYNNEI. V shed 6 bases, J shed 5 bases, and the junction held 6 bases outside the gene matches. The CDR3 extends over 15 amino acids. CDR3: CASRPGTGNNSPLHF. In DNA form, the CDR3 reads TGTGCCAGCAGACCCGGGACAGGCAATAATTCACCCCTCCACTTT.

To note about this clone: Its ends do not fully match the called genes, so a read error is possible. The chain links TRBV7-9 to TRBJ2-5; TRBD2 might be the D (5 bases). In germline, CDR1 is SEHNR, CDR2 FQNEAQ (reference sequence). This CDR3 region has 15 residues. This chain's CDR3 is CSSSSPRGTQETQYF. The CDR3 DNA reads as TGTTCCAGCAGTAGCCCCCGGGGTACCCAAGAGACCCAGTACTTC.

The rearrangement uses TRBV4-1 and TRBJ1-2, with D possibly matching TRBD1 (6 bases). V dropped 0 bases and J dropped 5 bases, with 13 bases sitting between them. Germline V gives CDR1 MGHRA, CDR2 YSYEKL. The CDR3 spans 15 residues. DNA for the CDR3: TGCGCCAGCAGCCAAGATCAGGGGTACGCGTATGGCTACACCTTC. Its protein is CASSQDQGYAYGYTF.

This clone has only a few counts. V gene TRBV6-5 combines with J gene TRBJ2-3, with 8 bases matching TRBD2. CDR3 length: 14 residues. J was trimmed by 4 bases and V by 6 bases; bases with no gene match: 6. Germline CDR1 and CDR2: MNHEY and SVGAGI. The CDR3 DNA sequence: TGTGCCAGCAGCCCCGGGGGGGGTTCAGATACGCAGTATTTT. Residues: CASSPGGGSDTQYF.

This chain links TRBV11-1 with TRBJ2-2; weak D call: TRBD1 (5 bases). V was cut by 1 base and J by 0 bases, with 6 bases left in between. The CDR3 totals 15 residues. Germline-derived CDR1 and CDR2 are SGHAT and FQDESV (reference sequence). The CDR3 region is CASSLEQANTGELFF. As DNA, the CDR3 is TGTGCCAGCAGCTTAGAACAGGCGAACACCGGGGAGCTGTTTTTT.

The rearrangement uses TRBV27 and TRBJ1-2; TRBD1 agrees at 8 bases. With V trimmed by 7 bases and J by 2 bases, 9 bases remained unmatched. Germline V CDR1 and CDR2: MNHEY, SMNVEV (reference sequence). This CDR3 comprises 15 residues. This CDR3 is CASKGQGVPNYGYTF. As DNA, the CDR3 is TGTGCCAGCAAAGGACAGGGCGTCCCCAACTATGGCTACACCTTC.

The rearrangement joins TRBV6-5 to TRBJ1-2; TRBD1 aligns across 12 bases. Germline V gene sequence: CDR1 MNHEY, CDR2 SVGAGI. The V gene end was trimmed by 0 bases and the J gene end by 7 bases; junction bases not matched to a gene: 3. The CDR3 is made up of 15 amino acids. The CDR3 spells CASSYSGTGGSGYTF. As DNA, the CDR3 is TGTGCCAGCAGTTACTCAGGGACAGGGGGCTCTGGCTACACCTTC.